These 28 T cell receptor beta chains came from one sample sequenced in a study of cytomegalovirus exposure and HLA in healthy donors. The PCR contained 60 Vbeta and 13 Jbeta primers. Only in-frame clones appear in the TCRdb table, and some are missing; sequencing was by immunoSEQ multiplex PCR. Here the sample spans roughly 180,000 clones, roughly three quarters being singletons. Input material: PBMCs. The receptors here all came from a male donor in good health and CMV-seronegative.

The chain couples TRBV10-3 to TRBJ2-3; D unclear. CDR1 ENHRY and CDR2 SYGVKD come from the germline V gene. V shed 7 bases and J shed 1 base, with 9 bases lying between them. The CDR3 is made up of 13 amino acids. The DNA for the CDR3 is TGTGCCATCACTTTTTCGGGCACAGATACGCAGTATTTT. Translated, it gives CAITFSGTDTQYF.

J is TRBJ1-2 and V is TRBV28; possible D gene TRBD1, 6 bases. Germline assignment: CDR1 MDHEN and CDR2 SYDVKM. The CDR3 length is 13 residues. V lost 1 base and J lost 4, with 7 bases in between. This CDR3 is CASSLSGVYGYTF. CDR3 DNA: TGTGCCAGCAGTTTATCAGGGGTCTATGGCTACACCTTC.

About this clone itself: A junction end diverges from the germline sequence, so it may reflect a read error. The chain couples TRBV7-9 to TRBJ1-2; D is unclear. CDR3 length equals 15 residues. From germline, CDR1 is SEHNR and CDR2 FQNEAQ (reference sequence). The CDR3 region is CASSPQERSNYDYTF. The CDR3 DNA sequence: TGTGCCAGCAGCCCTCAAGAGAGATCTAACTATGACTACACCTTC.

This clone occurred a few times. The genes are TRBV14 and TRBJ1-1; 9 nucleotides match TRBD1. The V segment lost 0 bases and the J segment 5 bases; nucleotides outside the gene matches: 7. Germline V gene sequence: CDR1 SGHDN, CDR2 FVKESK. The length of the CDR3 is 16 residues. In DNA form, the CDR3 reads TGTGCCAGCAGCCAAGAGGACAGGGGCGGTCGGACTGAAGCTTTCTTT. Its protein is CASSQEDRGGRTEAFF.

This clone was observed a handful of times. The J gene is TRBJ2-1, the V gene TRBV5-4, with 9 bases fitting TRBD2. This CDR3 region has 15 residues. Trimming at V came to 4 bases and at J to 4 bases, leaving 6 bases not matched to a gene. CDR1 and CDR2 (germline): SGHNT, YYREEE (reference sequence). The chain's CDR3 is CASSVTSGPYNEQFF. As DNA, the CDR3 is TGTGCCAGCAGCGTCACTAGCGGGCCTTACAATGAGCAGTTCTTC.

CDR3 in DNA: TGTGCCAGCTCACCAGGACAGGGGGGCTCCTACGAGCAGTACTTC. This sequence encodes CASSPGQGGSYEQYF. The V and J genes are TRBV18 and TRBJ2-7; 10 nucleotides agree with TRBD1. The V gene end was trimmed by 2 bases and the J gene end by 0 bases; junction bases not matched to a gene: 1. CDR3 size: 15 residues. Germline V gene data show CDR1 as KGHSH and CDR2 as LQKENI.

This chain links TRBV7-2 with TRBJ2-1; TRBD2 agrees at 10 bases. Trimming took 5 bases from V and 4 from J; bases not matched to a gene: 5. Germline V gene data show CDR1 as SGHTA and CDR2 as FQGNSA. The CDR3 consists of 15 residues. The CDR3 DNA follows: TGTGCCAGCAGCCCCGGGACTAGCGCATACAATGAGCAGTTCTTC. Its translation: CASSPGTSAYNEQFF.

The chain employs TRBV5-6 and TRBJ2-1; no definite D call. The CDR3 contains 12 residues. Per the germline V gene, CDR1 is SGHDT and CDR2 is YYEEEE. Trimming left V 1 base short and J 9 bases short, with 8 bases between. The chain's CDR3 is CASSLLGLEQFF. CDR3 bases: TGTGCCAGCAGCTTGCTGGGCCTTGAGCAGTTCTTC.

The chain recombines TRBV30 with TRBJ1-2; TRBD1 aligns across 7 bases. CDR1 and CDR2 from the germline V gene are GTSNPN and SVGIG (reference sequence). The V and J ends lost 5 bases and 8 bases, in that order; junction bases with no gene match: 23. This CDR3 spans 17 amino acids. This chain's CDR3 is CAWSQSNPHKTGWGYTF. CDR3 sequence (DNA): TGTGCCTGGTCTCAAAGCAATCCCCATAAGACAGGGTGGGGCTACACCTTC.

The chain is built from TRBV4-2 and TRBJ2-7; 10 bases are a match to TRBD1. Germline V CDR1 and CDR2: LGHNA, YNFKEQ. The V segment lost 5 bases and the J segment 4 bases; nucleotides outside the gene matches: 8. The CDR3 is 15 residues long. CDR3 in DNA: TGTGCCAGCAGCGTGGACAGGGGGATCTGGTACGAGCAGTACTTC. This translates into CASSVDRGIWYEQYF.

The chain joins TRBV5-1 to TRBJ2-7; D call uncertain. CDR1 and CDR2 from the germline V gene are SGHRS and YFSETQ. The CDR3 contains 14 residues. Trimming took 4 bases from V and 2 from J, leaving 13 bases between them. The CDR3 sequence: CASSPRSGTYEQYF. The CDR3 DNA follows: TGCGCCAGCAGCCCCCGGTCAGGTACCTACGAGCAGTACTTC.

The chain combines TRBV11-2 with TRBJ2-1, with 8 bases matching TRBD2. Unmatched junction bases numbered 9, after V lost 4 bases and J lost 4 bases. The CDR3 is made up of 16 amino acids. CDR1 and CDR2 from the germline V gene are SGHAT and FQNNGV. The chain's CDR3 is CASSSSAGGGYNEQFF. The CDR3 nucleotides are TGTGCCAGCAGCTCCTCGGCGGGAGGCGGTTACAATGAGCAGTTCTTC. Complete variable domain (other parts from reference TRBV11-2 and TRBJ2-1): EAGVAQSPRYKIIEKRQSVAFWCNPISGHATLYWYQQILGQGPKLLIQFQNNGVVDDSQLPKDRFSAERLKGVDSTLKIQPAKLEDSAVYLCASSSSAGGGYNEQFFGPGTRLTVL.

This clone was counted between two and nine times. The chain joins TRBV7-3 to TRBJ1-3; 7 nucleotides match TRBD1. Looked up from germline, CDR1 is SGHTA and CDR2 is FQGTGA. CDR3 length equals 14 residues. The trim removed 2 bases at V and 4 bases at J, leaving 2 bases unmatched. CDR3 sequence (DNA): TGTGCCAGCAGCTTACGGGACAGAGGAAACACCATATATTTT. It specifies CASSLRDRGNTIYF. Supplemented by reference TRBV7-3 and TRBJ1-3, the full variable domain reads GAGVSQTPSNKVTEKGKYVELRCDPISGHTALYWYRQSLGQGPEFLIYFQGTGAADDSGLPNDRFFAVRPEGSVSTLKIQRTERGDSAVYLCASSLRDRGNTIYFGEGSWLTVV.

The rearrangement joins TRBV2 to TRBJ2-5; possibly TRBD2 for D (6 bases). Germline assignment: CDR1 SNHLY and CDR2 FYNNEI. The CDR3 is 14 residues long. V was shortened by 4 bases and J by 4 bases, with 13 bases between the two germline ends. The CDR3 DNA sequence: TGTGCCAGCAGTGTCTTCGGGAGTTCAGAGACCCAGTACTTC. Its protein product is CASSVFGSSETQYF.

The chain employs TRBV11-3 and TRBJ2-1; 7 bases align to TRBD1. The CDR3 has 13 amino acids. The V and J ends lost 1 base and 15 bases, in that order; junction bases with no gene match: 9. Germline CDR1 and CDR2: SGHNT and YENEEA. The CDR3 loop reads CASSLALQTGLFF. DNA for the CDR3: TGTGCCAGCAGCTTAGCTTTGCAGACAGGGTTGTTCTTC.

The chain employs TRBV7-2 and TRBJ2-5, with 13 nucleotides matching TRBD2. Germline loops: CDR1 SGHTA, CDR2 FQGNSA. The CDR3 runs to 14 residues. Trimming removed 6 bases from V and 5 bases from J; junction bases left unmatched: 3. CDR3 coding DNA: TGTGCCAGCAGTCGGACTAGCGGGAGTGAGACCCAGTACTTC. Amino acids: CASSRTSGSETQYF.

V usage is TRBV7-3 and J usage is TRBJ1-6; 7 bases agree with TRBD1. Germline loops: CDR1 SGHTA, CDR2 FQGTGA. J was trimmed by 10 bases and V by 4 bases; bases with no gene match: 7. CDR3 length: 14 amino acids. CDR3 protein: CASSSGTERSPLHF. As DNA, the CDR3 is TGTGCCAGCAGCTCGGGGACAGAGAGATCACCCCTCCACTTT. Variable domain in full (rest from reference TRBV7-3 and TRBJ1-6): GAGVSQTPSNKVTEKGKYVELRCDPISGHTALYWYRQSLGQGPEFLIYFQGTGAADDSGLPNDRFFAVRPEGSVSTLKIQRTERGDSAVYLCASSSGTERSPLHFGNGTRLTVT.

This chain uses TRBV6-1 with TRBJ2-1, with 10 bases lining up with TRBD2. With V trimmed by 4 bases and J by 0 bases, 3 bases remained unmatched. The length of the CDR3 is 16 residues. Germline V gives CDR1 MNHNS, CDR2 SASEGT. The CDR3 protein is CASSGWTSGSYNEQFF. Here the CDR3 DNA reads TGTGCCAGCAGTGGATGGACTAGCGGCTCCTACAATGAGCAGTTCTTC.

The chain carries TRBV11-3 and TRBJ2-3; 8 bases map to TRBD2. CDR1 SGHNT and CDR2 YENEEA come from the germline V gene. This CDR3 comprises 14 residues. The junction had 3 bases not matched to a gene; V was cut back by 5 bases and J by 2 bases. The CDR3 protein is CASSRGGSTDTQYF. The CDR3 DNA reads TGTGCCAGCAGCCGGGGGGGGTCCACAGATACGCAGTATTTT.

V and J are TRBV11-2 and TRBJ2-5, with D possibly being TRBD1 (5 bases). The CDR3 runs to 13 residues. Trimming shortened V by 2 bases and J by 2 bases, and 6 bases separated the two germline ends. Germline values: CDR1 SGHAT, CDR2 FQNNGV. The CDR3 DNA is TGTGCCAGCAGCTTATCAGGGCAAGAGACCCAGTACTTC. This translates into CASSLSGQETQYF.

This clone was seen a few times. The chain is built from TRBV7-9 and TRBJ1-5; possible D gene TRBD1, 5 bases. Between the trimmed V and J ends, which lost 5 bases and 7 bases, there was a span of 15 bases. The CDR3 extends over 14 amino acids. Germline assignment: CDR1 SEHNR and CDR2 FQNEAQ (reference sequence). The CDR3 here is CASSPSGRGQPQHF. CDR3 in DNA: TGTGCCAGCAGCCCCTCGGGGAGGGGACAGCCCCAGCATTTT. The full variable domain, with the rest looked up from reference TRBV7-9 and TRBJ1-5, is DTGVSQNPRHKITKRGQNVTFRCDPISEHNRLYWYRQTLGQGPEFLTYFQNEAQLEKSRLLSDRFSAERPKGSFSTLEIQRTEQGDSAMYLCASSPSGRGQPQHFGDGTRLSIL.

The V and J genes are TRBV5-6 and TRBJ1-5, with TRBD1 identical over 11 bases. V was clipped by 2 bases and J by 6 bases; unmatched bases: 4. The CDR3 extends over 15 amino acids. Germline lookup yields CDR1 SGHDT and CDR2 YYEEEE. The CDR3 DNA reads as TGTGCCAGCAGCTTCGGACAGGGGGCGTCTCAGCCCCAGCATTTT. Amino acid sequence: CASSFGQGASQPQHF.

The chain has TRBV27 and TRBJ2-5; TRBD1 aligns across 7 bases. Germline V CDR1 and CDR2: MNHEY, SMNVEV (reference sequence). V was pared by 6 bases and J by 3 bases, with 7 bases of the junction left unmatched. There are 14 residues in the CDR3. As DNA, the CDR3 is TGTGCCAGCAGCCGCATAACAGGGGAAGAGACCCAGTACTTC. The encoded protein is CASSRITGEETQYF.

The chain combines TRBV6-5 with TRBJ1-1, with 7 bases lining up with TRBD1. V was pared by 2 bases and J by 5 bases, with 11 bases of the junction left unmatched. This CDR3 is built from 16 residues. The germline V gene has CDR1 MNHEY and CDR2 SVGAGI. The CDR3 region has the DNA TGTGCCAGCAGTTACCGACAGGGATCAGGAAAGACTGAAGCTTTCTTT. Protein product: CASSYRQGSGKTEAFF.

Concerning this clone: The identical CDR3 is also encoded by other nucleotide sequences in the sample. The CDR3 reads CASSLSTDTQYF. DNA of the CDR3: TGCGCCAGCAGCCTAAGCACAGATACGCAGTATTTT. The rearrangement links TRBV5-1 to TRBJ2-3; no clear D. CDR3 length: 12 residues. The V gene's germline CDR1 is SGHRS and CDR2 YFSETQ. Trimming removed 4 bases from V and 0 bases from J, with 3 bases in between.

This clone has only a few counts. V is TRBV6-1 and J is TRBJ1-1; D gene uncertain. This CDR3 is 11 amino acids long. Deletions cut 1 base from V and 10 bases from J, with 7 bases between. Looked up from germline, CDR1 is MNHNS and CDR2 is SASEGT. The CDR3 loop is CASSEVGRAFF. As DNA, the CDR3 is TGTGCCAGCAGTGAAGTGGGGAGAGCTTTCTTT.

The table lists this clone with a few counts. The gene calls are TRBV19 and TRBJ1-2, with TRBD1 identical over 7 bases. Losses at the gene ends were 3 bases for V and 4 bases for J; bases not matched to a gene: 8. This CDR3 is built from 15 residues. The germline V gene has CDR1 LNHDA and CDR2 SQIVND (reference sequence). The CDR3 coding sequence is TGTGCCAGTAGTATCGGACAGGAGGGTGGCTATGGCTACACCTTC. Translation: CASSIGQEGGYGYTF.

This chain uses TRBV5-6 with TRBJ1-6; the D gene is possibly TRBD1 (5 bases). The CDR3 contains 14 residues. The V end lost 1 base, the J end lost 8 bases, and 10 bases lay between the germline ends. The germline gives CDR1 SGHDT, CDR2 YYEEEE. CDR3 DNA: TGTGCCAGCAGCTTGCGCCAGGGTGATTCACCCCTCCACTTT. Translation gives CASSLRQGDSPLHF.